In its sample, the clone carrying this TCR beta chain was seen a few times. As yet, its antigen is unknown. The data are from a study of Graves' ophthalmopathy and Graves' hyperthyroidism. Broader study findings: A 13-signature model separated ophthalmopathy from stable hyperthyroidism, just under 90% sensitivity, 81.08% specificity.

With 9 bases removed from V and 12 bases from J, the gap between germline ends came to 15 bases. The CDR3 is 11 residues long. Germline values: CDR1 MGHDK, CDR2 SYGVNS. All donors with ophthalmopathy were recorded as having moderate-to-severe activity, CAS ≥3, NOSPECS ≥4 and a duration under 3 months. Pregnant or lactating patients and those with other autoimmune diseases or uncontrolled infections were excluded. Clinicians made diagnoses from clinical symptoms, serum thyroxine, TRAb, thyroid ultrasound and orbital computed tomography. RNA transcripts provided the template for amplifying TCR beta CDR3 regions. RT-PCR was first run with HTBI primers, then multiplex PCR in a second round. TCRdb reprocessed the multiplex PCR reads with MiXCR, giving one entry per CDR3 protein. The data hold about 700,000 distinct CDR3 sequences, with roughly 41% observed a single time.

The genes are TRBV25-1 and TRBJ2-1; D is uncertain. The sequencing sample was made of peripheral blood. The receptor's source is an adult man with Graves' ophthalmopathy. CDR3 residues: CASSEQLGQFF. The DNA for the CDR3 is TGTGCCAGTTCAGAACAGCTGGGGCAGTTCTTC.